This entry features one TCR beta chain sequence. Its antigen remains unknown. V was cut by 4 bases and J by 3 bases, with 15 bases left in between. The CDR3 loop spans 15 amino acids. Per the germline V gene, CDR1 is GTSNPN and CDR2 is SVGIG (reference sequence). Only in-frame clones appear in the TCRdb table, and some are missing; sequencing was by immunoSEQ multiplex PCR. The table lists roughly 170,000 clones, around 90% of them singletons, with 1.9% in the top ten. The sample is drawn from a study of T cell responses to AZD1222 COVID-19 vaccine. Whole-study results and caveats: Dominant at 160-218 and 743-854, vaccine-associated CD4 TCRs also spanned spike. Most donors were white British and more were female, and clonal diversity was possibly underestimated. Two doses of AZD1222 preceded a rise in Spike-specific TCR breadth and depth.

This sequence was found in an adult in good health. The source material was peripheral blood, sampled on day 0 of AZD1222 vaccination. The V and J genes are TRBV30 and TRBJ1-4, with a tentative D call TRBD1 (5 bases). The CDR3 here is CAWKNLLGANEKLFF. CDR3 DNA sequence: TGTGCCTGGAAAAACCTACTAGGGGCTAATGAAAAACTGTTTTTT.